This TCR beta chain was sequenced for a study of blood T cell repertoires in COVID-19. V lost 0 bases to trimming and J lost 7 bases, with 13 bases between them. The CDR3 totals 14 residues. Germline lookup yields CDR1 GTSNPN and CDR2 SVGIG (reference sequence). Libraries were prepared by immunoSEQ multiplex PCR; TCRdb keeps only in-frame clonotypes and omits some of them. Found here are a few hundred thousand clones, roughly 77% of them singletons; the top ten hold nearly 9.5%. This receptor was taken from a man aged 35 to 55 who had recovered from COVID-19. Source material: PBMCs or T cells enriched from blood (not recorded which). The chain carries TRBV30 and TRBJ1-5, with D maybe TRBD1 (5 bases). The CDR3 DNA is TGTGCCTGGAGTGTACCTCGGCGGGACCAGCCCCAGCATTTT. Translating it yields CAWSVPRRDQPQHF.